The 22 T cell receptor beta chains presented below share a single source sample, sequenced in a study of shared clonotypes between healthy human individuals. Only in-frame clones appear in the TCRdb table, and some are missing; sequencing was by immunoSEQ multiplex PCR. There are about 2.1 million clones in the sample; just over 90% occur only once, and around 1.7% lies in the top ten. Naive-designated CD8 cells lacked CD45RO, were positively enriched for CCR7, and omitted terminally differentiated effector memory CD45RA+ cells. The sample taken for sequencing was naive CD8+ T cells from PBMCs. Receptors originate from a man aged 18 to 29 in good health. Some clones in this sample may be carry-over from other donors' samples.

The V gene is TRBV14, the J gene TRBJ2-1, with TRBD1 identical over 9 bases. Germline V gene sequence: CDR1 SGHDN, CDR2 FVKESK. The CDR3 totals 15 residues. J was trimmed by 5 bases and V by 2 bases; bases with no gene match: 4. The CDR3 sequence: CASSQLGQGDNEQFF. In DNA form, the CDR3 reads TGTGCCAGCAGCCAACTGGGACAGGGCGACAATGAGCAGTTCTTC.

This sequence joins TRBV5-6 and TRBJ2-7; possibly TRBD1 or TRBD2 for D (5 bases each). CDR3 length equals 14 residues. Germline-derived CDR1 and CDR2 are SGHDT and YYEEEE. V was trimmed by 3 bases and J by 6 bases, leaving 16 bases between them. CDR3 coding DNA: TGTGCCAGCAGCTCCGGGACCAACTACATCGAGCAGTACTTC. Its protein product is CASSSGTNYIEQYF.

Concerning this clone itself: Other DNA sequences from this sample encode an identical CDR3 as well. The rearrangement uses TRBV29-1 and TRBJ2-7; D possibly matches TRBD1 or TRBD2 (6 bases each). The V end was cut by 1 base, the J end by 1 base, with 11 bases between. Germline assignment: CDR1 SQVTM and CDR2 ANQGSEA. The CDR3 has 14 amino acids. CDR3 residues: CSVEGGTLSYEQYF. The CDR3 DNA is TGCAGCGTTGAAGGCGGGACACTGTCCTACGAGCAGTACTTC.

The CDR3 DNA follows: TGCAGCGTTGCCGGCGGGACAACGAACACTGAAGCTTTCTTT. Encoded protein: CSVAGGTTNTEAFF. This chain links TRBV29-1 with TRBJ1-1; D might be TRBD1 (6 bases). Germline CDR1 is SQVTM and CDR2 is ANQGSEA. The length of the CDR3 is 14 residues. Trimming shortened V by 4 bases and J by 1 base, and 13 bases separated the two germline ends.

V usage is TRBV27 and J usage is TRBJ1-2; D is undetermined. CDR3 length: 12 residues. V lost 10 bases and J lost 4, with 13 bases in between. CDR1 is MNHEY, CDR2 SMNVEV, per germline (reference sequence). DNA for the CDR3: TGTGCCACCCCCTGGCGACCCTATGGCTACACCTTC. It is translated as CATPWRPYGYTF.

J is TRBJ2-7 and V is TRBV6-1; 13 nucleotides agree with TRBD2. The germline V gene encodes CDR1 MNHNS and CDR2 SASEGT. With V trimmed by 1 base and J by 5 bases, 8 bases remained unmatched. The CDR3 is 17 residues long. The CDR3 nucleotides read TGTGCCAGCAGTGAAGGTGCAGGACTAGCGGGAGCCCACGAGCAGTACTTC. Amino acid sequence: CASSEGAGLAGAHEQYF.

V gene TRBV5-1 combines with J gene TRBJ2-7; D is uncertain. This CDR3 spans 14 amino acids. Germline V CDR1 and CDR2: SGHRS, YFSETQ. Trimming cost V 4 bases and J 2 bases, with 13 bases left between them. The CDR3 DNA reads as TGCGCCAGCAGCCCTGATATCCGGGCCTACGAGCAGTACTTC. Translation gives CASSPDIRAYEQYF.

This rearrangement joins TRBV28 to TRBJ2-5; tentatively, D is TRBD1 or TRBD2 (5 bases each). V was trimmed by 4 bases and J by 0 bases, leaving 9 bases between them. The CDR3 length is 14 residues. Germline V lookup: CDR1 MDHEN, CDR2 SYDVKM. The CDR3 loop is CASSSGTYQETQYF. The CDR3 coding sequence is TGTGCCAGCAGTTCAGGGACGTACCAAGAGACCCAGTACTTC. Together with reference TRBV28 and TRBJ2-5, the CDR3 gives the full variable domain: DVKVTQSSRYLVKRTGEKVFLECVQDMDHENMFWYRQDPGLGLRLIYFSYDVKMKEKGDIPEGYSVSREKKERFSLILESASTNQTSMYLCASSSGTYQETQYFGPGTRLLVL.

V is TRBV27 and J is TRBJ1-1, with a weak D call TRBD1 (6 bases). Germline assignment: CDR1 MNHEY and CDR2 SMNVEV (reference sequence). The length of the CDR3 is 16 residues. Deletions cut 7 bases from V and 4 bases from J, with 22 bases between. The CDR3 protein is CASKGGTGGRGTEAFF. The CDR3 DNA follows: TGTGCCAGCAAAGGGGGGACCGGGGGCCGTGGCACTGAAGCTTTCTTT.

CDR3 DNA: TGTGCCAGCAGTATCGTGTCAAGGAACACTGAAGCTTTCTTT. Protein: CASSIVSRNTEAFF. The V call is TRBV7-9, the J call TRBJ1-1, with no clear D. Germline values: CDR1 SEHNR, CDR2 FQNEAQ (reference sequence). This CDR3 has 14 residues. The ends were cut back, 6 bases at V and 1 base at J, with 12 bases in the middle.

The genes are TRBV27 and TRBJ2-3; D perhaps matches TRBD2 (6 bases). The V end lost 6 bases, the J end lost 1 base, and 14 bases lay between the germline ends. This CDR3 has 15 amino acids. Germline V gene data show CDR1 as MNHEY and CDR2 as SMNVEV (reference sequence). CDR3 region: CASSIDRGGTDTQYF. The DNA for the CDR3 is TGTGCCAGCAGCATAGATCGCGGGGGCACAGATACGCAGTATTTT.

This chain's CDR3 is CASRRRGVGETQYF. The CDR3 region has the DNA TGTGCCAGCAGACGACGGGGGGTCGGAGAGACCCAGTACTTC. This rearrangement joins TRBV27 to TRBJ2-5; 7 positions agree with TRBD2. Germline-derived CDR1 and CDR2 are MNHEY and SMNVEV (reference sequence). The V gene end was trimmed by 6 bases and the J gene end by 4 bases; junction bases not matched to a gene: 8. This CDR3 has 14 amino acids.

This clone was observed once. The V call is TRBV6-6, the J call TRBJ2-7; maybe TRBD2 (5 bases). Germline lookup yields CDR1 MNHNY and CDR2 SVGAGI (reference sequence). Trimming removed 3 bases at V and 9 bases at J, with 18 bases between. The CDR3 loop spans 14 amino acids. The CDR3 DNA reads TGTGCCAGCAGTTATTCCGACACTGTTCGGGGGCAGTACTTC. Amino acid sequence: CASSYSDTVRGQYF.

The CDR3 loop reads CASSLVTSERTEQFF. The CDR3 nucleotides read TGTGCCAGCAGTTTAGTGACTAGCGAGCGCACGGAGCAGTTCTTC. The rearrangement links TRBV27 to TRBJ2-1; 8 nucleotides align to TRBD2. Germline trimming cut 2 bases from V and 10 bases from J; bases unmatched to any gene: 10. Germline-derived CDR1 and CDR2 are MNHEY and SMNVEV (reference sequence). The CDR3 extends over 15 amino acids.

The chain employs TRBV9 and TRBJ1-2; maybe TRBD1 (5 bases). The CDR3 loop spans 13 amino acids. Per germline, CDR1 SGDLS and CDR2 YYNGEE. Deletions cut 3 bases from V and 10 bases from J, with 16 bases between. CDR3 loop: CASSAPPGQNYTF. In nucleotides, the CDR3 is TGTGCCAGCAGCGCTCCCCCGGGGCAGAACTACACCTTC. Full variable domain (remainder filled in from reference TRBV9 and TRBJ1-2): DSGVTQTPKHLITATGQRVTLRCSPRSGDLSVYWYQQSLDQGLQFLIQYYNGEERAKGNILERFSAQQFPDLHSELNLSSLELGDSALYFCASSAPPGQNYTFGSGTRLTVV.

The rearrangement joins TRBV28 to TRBJ1-6; tentative D call: TRBD1 (5 bases). The CDR3 extends over 15 amino acids. The ends were cut back, 5 bases at V and 8 bases at J, with 16 bases in the middle. Germline-derived CDR1 and CDR2 are MDHEN and SYDVKM. CDR3 nucleotides: TGTGCCAGCAGTGAACTCAGGGAAGATCATTCACCCCTCCACTTT. It yields the protein CASSELREDHSPLHF.

The V and J genes are TRBV6-1 and TRBJ2-7; D not resolved. V was trimmed by 7 bases and J by 4 bases, leaving 8 bases between them. The CDR3 contains 11 residues. Germline CDR1 reads MNHNS; CDR2 reads SASEGT. CDR3 region: CASTSGYEQYF. The DNA for the CDR3 is TGTGCCAGCACCTCCGGATACGAGCAGTACTTC.

The V gene is TRBV27, the J gene TRBJ2-2; D possibly matches TRBD1 or TRBD2 (6 bases each). This CDR3 has 16 amino acids. The germline V gene encodes CDR1 MNHEY and CDR2 SMNVEV (reference sequence). The V gene lost 5 bases and the J gene lost 6 bases, with 19 bases spanning the gap. The CDR3 DNA reads TGTGCCAGCAGTACCGGCTGGGGGCGGGGAGCCGGGGAGCTGTTTTTT. Protein: CASSTGWGRGAGELFF.

Concerning this clone: The sample holds other DNA sequences that translate to the same CDR3. The V call is TRBV27, the J call TRBJ2-7; D call uncertain. V gave up 3 bases and J gave up 2 bases, with 11 bases separating them. Per the germline V gene, CDR1 is MNHEY and CDR2 is SMNVEV (reference sequence). This CDR3 is 14 amino acids long. The CDR3 DNA reads as TGTGCCAGCAGTTTTGGTAGGGCAGCCTACGAGCAGTACTTC. This gives the protein CASSFGRAAYEQYF.

The rearrangement joins TRBV29-1 to TRBJ2-7, with a possible D match to TRBD2 (7 bases). Germline V gene lookup returns CDR1 SQVTM and CDR2 ANQGSEA. Trimming took 3 bases from V and 0 from J, leaving 15 bases between them. The CDR3 sequence is 15 residues long. CDR3 sequence: CSVDLGGGASYEQYF. The DNA for the CDR3 is TGCAGCGTTGACCTTGGGGGGGGCGCCTCCTACGAGCAGTACTTC.

The count of this clone is one. The chain employs TRBV2 and TRBJ1-1; D uncertain. The CDR3 runs 15 residues. Trimming removed 2 bases from V and 1 base from J, with 11 bases in between. The germline V gene encodes CDR1 SNHLY and CDR2 FYNNEI. CDR3 sequence (DNA): TGTGCCAGCAGTGAACTCGGCAAAAAGAACACTGAAGCTTTCTTT. It encodes CASSELGKKNTEAFF.

This clone was seen a single time. This same CDR3 is encoded by further DNA sequences in the sample. J is TRBJ1-4 and V is TRBV27; a possible D gene is TRBD1 (5 bases). The V end was cut by 1 base, the J end by 8 bases, with 11 bases between. In germline, CDR1 is MNHEY, CDR2 SMNVEV (reference sequence). This CDR3 comprises 14 residues. The CDR3 region is CASSLLGVGEKLFF. The CDR3 coding sequence is TGTGCCAGCAGTTTATTAGGGGTGGGGGAAAAACTGTTTTTT.